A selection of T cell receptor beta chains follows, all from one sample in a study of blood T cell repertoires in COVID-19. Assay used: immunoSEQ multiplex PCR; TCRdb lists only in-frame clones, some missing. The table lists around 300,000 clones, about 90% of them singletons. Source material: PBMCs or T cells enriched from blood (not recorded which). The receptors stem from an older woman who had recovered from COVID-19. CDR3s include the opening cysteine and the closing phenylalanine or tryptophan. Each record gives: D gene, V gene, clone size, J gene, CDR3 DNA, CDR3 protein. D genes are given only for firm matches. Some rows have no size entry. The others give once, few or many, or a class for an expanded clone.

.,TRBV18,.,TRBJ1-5,TGTGCCAGCTCAAGGACAGTGAATAGCAATCAGCCCCAGCATTTT,CASSRTVNSNQPQHF
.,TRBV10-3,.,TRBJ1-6,TGTGCCATCAGTGAGCCTTCCGGGAGAGGATCACCCCTCCACTTT,CAISEPSGRGSPLHF
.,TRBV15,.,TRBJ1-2,TGTGCCACCAGCAGAGATGGTAGCTATGGCTACACCTTC,CATSRDGSYGYTF
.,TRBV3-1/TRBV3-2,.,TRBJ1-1,TGTGCCAGCAGCCATGCAGGGGCAAACACTGAAGCTTTCTTT,CASSHAGANTEAFF
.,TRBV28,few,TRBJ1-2,TGTGCCAGCAGTACCGGGGGGCGTATGGTGGTCTATGGCTACACCTTC,CASSTGGRMVVYGYTF
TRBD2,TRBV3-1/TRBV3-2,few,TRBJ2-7,TGTGCCAGCAGCCCTAGCGGGGGGCTTTACGAGCAGTACTTC,CASSPSGGLYEQYF
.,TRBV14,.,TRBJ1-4,TGTGCCAGCAGCCAAAGGCCCCGGCGGTCTAATGAAAAACTGTTTTTT,CASSQRPRRSNEKLFF
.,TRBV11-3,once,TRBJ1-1,TGTGCCAGCAGCCTAGCTGGGGGGGTTAACGGTGAAGCTTTCTTT,CASSLAGGVNGEAFF
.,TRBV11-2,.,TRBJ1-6,TGTGCCAGCAGCTTTCACTCCTCCCCGGTGGATTCACCCCTCCACTTT,CASSFHSSPVDSPLHF
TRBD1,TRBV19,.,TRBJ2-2,TGTGCCAGTAGCAATTACGGGACAGTGAACACCGGGGAGCTGTTTTTT,CASSNYGTVNTGELFF
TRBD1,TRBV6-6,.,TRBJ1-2,TGTGCCAGCAGTTCTCCGGGACAGGTTAACGGCTACACCTTC,CASSSPGQVNGYTF
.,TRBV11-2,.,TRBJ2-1,TGTGCCAGCAGCTTTTTACAGGGTGGGTACAATGAGCAGTTCTTC,CASSFLQGGYNEQFF
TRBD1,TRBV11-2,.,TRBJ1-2,TGTGCCAGCAGCTCGGGGACAGGGGCTAATAACTATGGCTACACCTTC,CASSSGTGANNYGYTF
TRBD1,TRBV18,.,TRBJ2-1,TGTGCCAGCTCACTATTGTTCCCGGGACAGGGTTACAATGAGCAGTTCTTC,CASSLLFPGQGYNEQFF
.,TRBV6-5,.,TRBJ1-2,TGTGCCAGCAGTTACTCGAACCGGGGGGTCGATGGCTACACCTTC,CASSYSNRGVDGYTF
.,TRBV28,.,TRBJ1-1,TGTGCCAGCAGTTATGAAACATACACTGAAGCTTTCTTT,CASSYETYTEAFF
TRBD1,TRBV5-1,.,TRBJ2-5,TGCGCCAGCAGCTTGGTCCCCGGACAGGGGGCAGGAGAGACCCAGTACTTC,CASSLVPGQGAGETQYF
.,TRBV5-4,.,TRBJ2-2,TGTGCCAGCAGCTTTCAGGGTACCACCGGGGAGCTGTTTTTT,CASSFQGTTGELFF
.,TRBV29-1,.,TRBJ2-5,TGCAGCGCAAGCGGACAGATCCAAGAGACCCAGTACTTC,CSASGQIQETQYF
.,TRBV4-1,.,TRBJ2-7,TGCGCCAGCAGTAGTCTGGACGGACACTACGAGCAGTACTTC,CASSSLDGHYEQYF
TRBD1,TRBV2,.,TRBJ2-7,TGTGCCAGCAGTGAAAGCAGGGGGCCCTACGAGCAGTACTTC,CASSESRGPYEQYF
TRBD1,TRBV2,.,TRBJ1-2,TGTGCCAGCAGGCAGGGGGCGAACTATGGCTACACCTTC,CASRQGANYGYTF
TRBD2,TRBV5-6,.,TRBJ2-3,TGTGCCAGCAGCTTCATAGCGGGGGGGTTGCCAGATACGCAGTATTTT,CASSFIAGGLPDTQYF
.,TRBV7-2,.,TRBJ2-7,TGTGCCAGCAGCTTAGGCGGTCAGGGGAAGTACGAGCAGTACTTC,CASSLGGQGKYEQYF
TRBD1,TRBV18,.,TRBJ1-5,TGTGCCAGCTCACCACAGGACAGGCAGAATCAGCCCCAGCATTTT,CASSPQDRQNQPQHF
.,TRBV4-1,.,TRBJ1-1,TGCGCCAGCAGCCAAGAGGGCCAGGCCAACACTGAAGCTTTCTTT,CASSQEGQANTEAFF
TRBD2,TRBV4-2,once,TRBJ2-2,TGTGCCAGCAGCCAAGATATAGGACTAGGGGTCCCCGGGGAGCTGTTTTTT,CASSQDIGLGVPGELFF
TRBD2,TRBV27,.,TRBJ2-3,TGTGCCAGCAGTTTATTTATAGGGGGGGCGGCGGGAGGGCCAGATACGCAGTATTTT,CASSLFIGGAAGGPDTQYF
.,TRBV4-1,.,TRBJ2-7,TGCGCCAGCAGCCAACCTACGATGGCGGGAACGCTATCCTACGAGCAGTACTTC,CASSQPTMAGTLSYEQYF
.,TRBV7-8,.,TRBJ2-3,TGTGCCAGCAGCTTAAGCGGGTCTGCAGATACGCAGTATTTT,CASSLSGSADTQYF
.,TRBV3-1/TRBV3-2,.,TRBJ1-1,TGTGCCAGCAGCCAGGACAGCATGAACACTGAAGCTTTCTTT,CASSQDSMNTEAFF